Listed here are 17 T cell receptor beta chains from one sample, sequenced in a study of T-cell reconstitution after alpha-beta-depleted transplantation in children (dated by TCRdb to the mid-2010s). This specimen's treatment or condition label, per the study, means: allogeneic hematopoietic cell transplantation with graft depleted of TCRalphabeta T cells and CD19 B cells. Library prep was done by PCR. Sequencing was carried out with an Illumina HiSeq 2500. To normalize quantification of the TCRbeta repertoire, the TCR libraries were built with molecular barcoding that relied on unique molecular identifiers. TCRdb reworked the public reads: Q25 trimming with fastp, MiXCR clone assembly, productive beta chains retained. All rows with the same CDR3 protein become a single entry with the most common DNA and genes. The sample table holds about 350,000 distinct CDR3 sequences, of which 16% were seen once. Of the sample, roughly 41% falls within the top ten clones.

Sequencing was performed on PBMCs, mostly from graft donor cells, taken 360 days after TCRalphabeta/CD19-depleted stem cell transplant. These receptors were taken from a male patient between 2 and 10 years old who had a stem cell transplant for acute lymphoblastic leukemia, so the T cells may come from the graft donor.

This clonotype was seen a handful of times. This chain connects TRBV2 to TRBJ2-7; 9 nucleotides agree with TRBD1. V lost 7 bases and J lost 4; bases outside the gene matches: 5. Germline CDR1 is SNHLY and CDR2 is FYNNEI. CDR3 length: 13 residues. CDR3 bases: TGTGCCAGCATCGGACAGGGGTGGTACGAGCAGTACTTC. It is translated as CASIGQGWYEQYF.

This clonotype has a count of ten or more. The chain uses TRBV12-3 or TRBV12-4 and TRBJ2-1; perhaps D is TRBD1 or TRBD2 (5 bases each). V was cut by 2 bases and J by 0 bases, with 8 bases left in between. CDR3 size: 15 residues. The CDR3 DNA reads TGTGCCAGCAGTTTATCGGGGACCTCCTACAATGAGCAGTTCTTC. This encodes CASSLSGTSYNEQFF.

There are many counts of this clonotype. CDR3 residues: CASSNFLIWKYF. The CDR3, as DNA: TGTGCCAGCAGCAATTTCCTGATTTGGAAGTACTTC. The chain joins TRBV21-1 to TRBJ2-7. TRBV21-1 is listed as a pseudogene. CDR3 length: 12 residues.

Turning to this clonotype: Since no conserved phenylalanine or tryptophan closes the CDR3, a read error is the likely cause. This rearrangement joins TRBV4-3 to TRBJ2-2; 8 positions agree with TRBD2. After removal of 1 base from V and 8 bases from J, the junction contained 9 bases not matched to a gene. The V gene's germline CDR1 is LGHNA and CDR2 YSLEER. This CDR3 comprises 16 residues. The CDR3 reads CASSQGPGGPSGELFS. The DNA for the CDR3 is TGCGCCAGCAGCCAAGGACCGGGAGGGCCGAGTGGGGAGCTGTTTTCT.

Comments on this clonotype: The CDR3 end shows no conserved phenylalanine or tryptophan, and so a read error is likely. The chain carries TRBV5-1 and TRBJ2-7, with a weak D call TRBD2 (5 bases). Germline V lookup: CDR1 SGHRS, CDR2 YFSETQ. The CDR3 contains 13 residues. Between the trimmed V and J ends, which lost 0 bases and 3 bases, there was a span of 7 bases. CDR3 residues: CASSLGGDYEQYC. In nucleotides, the CDR3 is TGCGCCAGCAGCTTGGGGGGAGACTACGAGCAGTACTGC.

This clonotype was seen more than once but under ten times. The rearrangement uses TRBV6-2 or TRBV6-3 and TRBJ1-1, with D perhaps TRBD1 (6 bases). The ends were cut back, 6 bases at V and 4 bases at J, with 12 bases in the middle. The CDR3 has 13 residues. Germline V gives CDR1 MNHEY, CDR2 SVGEGT. This CDR3 reads CASSYREGTEAFF. The CDR3 DNA reads as TGTGCCAGCAGCTACAGGGAAGGCACTGAAGCTTTCTTT.

This clonotype was recorded many times. V and J are TRBV12-3 or TRBV12-4 and TRBJ2-7; D possibly matches TRBD1 or TRBD2 (5 bases each). There are 14 residues in the CDR3. V lost 3 bases, J lost 5 bases, and 14 bases lay in between. For the CDR3, the DNA is TGTGCCAGCAGTTTTGGGACCCCCACTGACGAGCAGTACTTC. The encoded protein is CASSFGTPTDEQYF.

Only a few counts were recorded for this clonotype. The J gene is TRBJ2-4, the V gene TRBV6-5; no clear D gene. The germline V gene has CDR1 MNHEY and CDR2 SVGAGI. The CDR3 consists of 15 residues. Trimming left V 0 bases short and J 3 bases short, with 9 bases between. The CDR3 sequence is CASSYSRGGKNIQYF. CDR3 DNA: TGTGCCAGCAGTTACTCAAGAGGTGGCAAAAACATTCAGTACTTC.

V is TRBV4-3 and J is TRBJ2-7; D remains unclear. This CDR3 comprises 14 residues. The V gene's germline CDR1 is LGHNA and CDR2 YSLEER. Deletions cut 0 bases from V and 6 bases from J, with 12 bases between. CDR3 bases: TGCGCCAGCAGCCAAGATACGCGACCCTCCGAGCAGTACTTC. Translating it yields CASSQDTRPSEQYF.

The rearrangement links TRBV6-2 or TRBV6-3 to TRBJ2-2; D may be TRBD1 (6 bases). Deletions cut 0 bases from V and 5 bases from J, with 16 bases between. Germline V CDR1 and CDR2: MNHEY, SVGEGT. The CDR3 is made up of 17 amino acids. CDR3 loop: CASSYSKDWGRTGELFF. The CDR3 bases are TGTGCCAGCAGTTACTCTAAGGACTGGGGGCGAACCGGGGAGCTGTTTTTT.

J is TRBJ2-7 and V is TRBV10-3, with 7 bases aligning to TRBD2. Trimming took 6 bases from V and 0 from J; bases not matched to a gene: 8. This CDR3 region has 15 residues. CDR1 is ENHRY, CDR2 SYGVKD, per germline. The CDR3 sequence is CAIRPGLESSYEQYF. CDR3 nucleotide sequence: TGTGCCATCAGACCAGGACTAGAGAGCTCCTACGAGCAGTACTTC.

This clonotype was counted a few times. CDR3 DNA: TGCGCCAGCAGCTTGATTTCAATAGGTCCGGGGGAGCTGTTTTTT. This sequence encodes CASSLISIGPGELFF. V is TRBV5-1 and J is TRBJ2-2; unclear D gene. Germline loops: CDR1 SGHRS, CDR2 YFSETQ. The V and J ends lost 1 base and 8 bases respectively, with 15 bases between them. This CDR3 is 15 amino acids long.

The rearrangement uses TRBV7-2 and TRBJ1-6, with D possibly matching TRBD1 (5 bases). The ends were cut back, 5 bases at V and 9 bases at J, with 14 bases in the middle. Per the germline V gene, CDR1 is SGHTA and CDR2 is FQGNSA. The CDR3 spans 14 residues. The DNA of the CDR3 is TGTGCCAGCAGCGAGTACCGGGGGAGTTCACCCCTCCACTTT. It yields the protein CASSEYRGSSPLHF.

This rearrangement joins TRBV5-1 to TRBJ2-3; 7 nucleotides align to TRBD1. V dropped 0 bases and J dropped 5; count of bases not matched to a gene: 3. The germline V gene has CDR1 SGHRS and CDR2 YFSETQ. The length of the CDR3 is 14 residues. CDR3 in DNA: TGCGCCAGCAGCTTGGGGACAGGAGGAGATACGCAGTATTTT. Translation: CASSLGTGGDTQYF.

There are a few counts of this clonotype. In nucleotides, the CDR3 is TGTGCCAGCAGCGCTAGCGGCATAAGGGGAGATACGCAGTATTTT. It translates to CASSASGIRGDTQYF. The chain employs TRBV9 and TRBJ2-3; 7 positions match TRBD2. The J segment lost 5 bases and the V segment lost 3 bases, leaving 9 bases of the junction unmatched. Germline values: CDR1 SGDLS, CDR2 YYNGEE. The CDR3 totals 15 residues.

V gene TRBV4-3 combines with J gene TRBJ2-7; TRBD2 aligns across 9 bases. Germline assignment: CDR1 LGHNA and CDR2 YSLEER. The CDR3 is 16 amino acids. V shed 4 bases and J 5 bases; nucleotides not matched to a gene: 12. This CDR3 reads CASSPLVAGGPNEQYF. The CDR3 DNA is TGCGCCAGCAGCCCGCTAGTCGCGGGAGGGCCTAACGAGCAGTACTTC.

This clonotype has only a few counts. The chain joins TRBV28 to TRBJ2-2, with a tentative D call TRBD1 (6 bases). V was cut by 3 bases and J by 4 bases, with 9 bases left in between. There are 14 residues in the CDR3. Germline V gene data show CDR1 as MDHEN and CDR2 as SYDVKM. The CDR3 DNA reads as TGTGCCAGCAGTTTGGGGGCCCGCACCGGGGAGCTGTTTTTT. It specifies CASSLGARTGELFF.